This TCR beta chain was recovered during a study of PD-1 blockade in mismatch repair-deficient tumors. Overall study results and limits: Tumor-resident clones, often absent from pretreatment blood, expanded after pembrolizumab and then contracted.

A few pembrolizumab responders had their TCRs sequenced. Turning to this clone: Its antigen is unidentified.

Germline V gives CDR1 SGDLS, CDR2 YYNGEE. CDR3 length: 14 residues. Trimming shortened V by 0 bases and J by 7 bases, and 11 bases separated the two germline ends. Profiling relied on immunoSEQ multiplex PCR, and the TCRdb table lists in-frame clones only, not all of them. This repertoire shows 75,000 to 80,000 clones, about four fifths found once; its top ten account for roughly 6%. This TCR was sampled from an adult with mismatch repair-deficient cancer. Sequenced material: peripheral blood, taken 44 weeks after starting pembrolizumab. This sequence joins TRBV9 and TRBJ2-1; maybe TRBD2 (5 bases). CDR3 sequence reads: CASSVDPGENEQFF. The CDR3 nucleotides are TGTGCCAGCAGCGTAGATCCTGGGGAGAATGAGCAGTTCTTC.